This T cell receptor beta chain was sequenced for a study of blood T cell repertoires in COVID-19. Study as a whole: T cells, B-cell-depleted T cells, or PBMCs supplied cDNA or gDNA.

The study drew participants aged about 18 to 89 years from roughly 25 US areas. Cohorts were based on clinical histories the participants reported. Here immunoSEQ multiplex PCR was the method, and the copy in TCRdb shows in-frame clones only, minus some. This sample yields some 200,000 clones, of which around 89% are seen a single time; roughly 8.4% belongs to the top ten. Germline V gene lookup returns CDR1 SGHRS and CDR2 YFSETQ. This CDR3 comprises 15 residues. V lost 0 bases and J lost 7; bases outside the gene matches: 7. The clonotype comes from a woman aged 18 to 35 who had recovered from COVID-19. The sample was PBMCs or T cells enriched from blood (not recorded which). The rearrangement joins TRBV5-1 to TRBJ1-1; 9 bases fit TRBD1. DNA for the CDR3: TGCGCCAGCAGCTTGGGACAGGGGGAAGAAGATGAAGCTTTCTTT. This translates into CASSLGQGEEDEAFF.